These 5 T cell receptor beta chains share one sample of origin, sequenced in a study of OX40 agonist ivuxolimab in advanced cancers. Sequencing was performed with immunoSEQ multiplex PCR; in TCRdb, only in-frame clones are kept and a portion is missing. The sample has 90,000 to 95,000 clones; around 84% are singletons. The sample was CD4+ or CD8+ T cells sorted from blood, taken in a trial of the OX40 agonist ivuxolimab. Every receptor here comes from an adult with an advanced solid tumor such as melanoma, head and neck, liver or kidney cancer.

The chain couples TRBV9 to TRBJ2-7; 10 bases match TRBD1. The trim removed 4 bases at V and 3 bases at J, leaving 7 bases unmatched. Germline V gene lookup returns CDR1 SGDLS and CDR2 YYNGEE. CDR3 length: 15 amino acids. The CDR3 DNA is TGTGCCAGCAGCCCCCAGGACAGGGGGATCTACGAGCAGTACTTC. Translating it yields CASSPQDRGIYEQYF. Using reference TRBV9 and TRBJ2-7 for the parts outside the CDR3, the full variable domain is DSGVTQTPKHLITATGQRVTLRCSPRSGDLSVYWYQQSLDQGLQFLIQYYNGEERAKGNILERFSAQQFPDLHSELNLSSLELGDSALYFCASSPQDRGIYEQYFGPGTRLTVT.

The chain couples TRBV29-1 to TRBJ1-4, with 8 bases lining up with TRBD1. The germline gives CDR1 SQVTM, CDR2 ANQGSEA. The J segment lost 6 bases and the V segment lost 7 bases, leaving 10 bases of the junction unmatched. The CDR3 extends over 14 amino acids. In nucleotides, the CDR3 is TGCAGCGCGCTATCAGGGGGCTCGGATGAAAAACTGTTTTTT. Translated: CSALSGGSDEKLFF.

In this sample, this clone turned up a few times. The rearrangement uses TRBV19 and TRBJ2-7, with D possibly being TRBD1 or TRBD2 (5 bases each). V was trimmed by 5 bases and J by 1 base, leaving 21 bases between them. Looked up from germline, CDR1 is LNHDA and CDR2 is SQIVND (reference sequence). The CDR3 runs to 17 residues. CDR3 protein: CASSPLGRDRGSYEQYF. The DNA of the CDR3 is TGTGCCAGTAGTCCCCTGGGCCGAGACAGAGGGTCCTACGAGCAGTACTTC.

J is TRBJ2-7 and V is TRBV25-1, with D possibly being TRBD1 or TRBD2 (5 bases each). CDR1 is MGHDK and CDR2 is SYGVNS in the germline V gene. V was cut by 4 bases and J by 3 bases, with 19 bases left in between. CDR3 length: 16 amino acids. Here the CDR3 DNA reads TGTGCCAGCAGTGGGGTGGGACCGATTAACCACTACGAGCAGTACGTC. This gives the protein CASSGVGPINHYEQYV.

The V and J genes are TRBV29-1 and TRBJ1-1; D not resolved. Trimming took off 7 bases at V and 1 base at J, with 7 bases between the two ends. This CDR3 is 11 amino acids long. CDR1 SQVTM and CDR2 ANQGSEA come from the germline V gene. The CDR3 loop is CSARENTEAFF. CDR3 nucleotide sequence: TGCAGCGCAAGGGAGAACACTGAAGCTTTCTTT.